A single T cell receptor beta chain is shown here with its context. Its antigen is not known. Germline CDR1 and CDR2: MNHNY and SVGAGI (reference sequence). With 2 bases removed from V and 4 bases from J, the gap between germline ends came to 11 bases. This CDR3 has 14 amino acids. The entry originates in a study of glioma-infiltrating T cells. Study-wide points: Very few CDR3 sequences were shared between tissue and blood. Tissue-blood divergence was below expectation in non-neoplastic patients, above in gliomas.

TCR alpha and beta CDR3 regions were amplified from RNA using iRepertoire nested multiplex PCR. Input was 100-400 ng of tissue mRNA or PBMC total RNA. TCRdb fed the multiplex PCR reads into MiXCR, producing one record per CDR3 protein. Of tens of thousands of distinct CDR3 sequences in the sample, about 25% were seen once. V usage is TRBV6-6 and J usage is TRBJ1-1, with D hard to call. Sequenced: glioma tissue, nonneoplastic brain tissue, or PBMCs (not recorded which). This receptor was taken from a human donor with low-grade glioma or glioblastoma, undergoing nonglioma brain surgery, or in good health (not recorded which). CDR3 bases: TGTGCCAGCAGTTACCGGAAAGACTTCACTGAAGCTTTCTTT. Protein product: CASSYRKDFTEAFF.